This T cell receptor (beta chain) is from a study of blood T cell repertoires in COVID-19. Study at large: PBMCs, B-cell-depleted T cells, or T cells provided the cDNA or gDNA that made up the material.

The CDR3 has 17 amino acids. After removal of 4 bases from V and 4 bases from J, the junction contained 8 bases not matched to a gene. The V gene's germline CDR1 is LNHDA and CDR2 SQIVND (reference sequence). Using immunoSEQ multiplex PCR, the repertoire was profiled, and TCRdb retains in-frame clones only, with some absent. This table holds about 140,000 clones, around 87% found once. The receptor was isolated from a man in his fifties or sixties who had recovered from COVID-19. J is TRBJ2-1 and V is TRBV19; TRBD2 agrees at 12 bases. Sequencing was done on a sample of peripheral blood. The DNA for the CDR3 is TGTGCCAGTAGTACGGAACTAGCGGGGGGCTCGTACAATGAGCAGTTCTTC. Its translation: CASSTELAGGSYNEQFF.